The 26 T cell receptor beta chains below were found in one sample sequenced in a study of regulatory T cells in long-lasting Graves disease. Time point noted: newly diagnosed GD, antithyroid drugs for less than 3 months. TCR sequences were obtained from RNA taken from PBMCs. Arm-PCR with iRepertoire HTBI primers amplified the CDR3 regions for these TCR beta libraries. TCRdb independently ran MiXCR on the multiplex PCR reads; one entry per CDR3 protein. Here the sample spans some 230,000 distinct CDR3 sequences, around 18% being singletons. Sample: peripheral blood mononuclear cells (PBMCs), taken at new diagnosis, from a patient treated with antithyroid drugs. Receptors originate from a female donor with Graves disease.

The chain couples TRBV11-3 to TRBJ2-1, with D unresolved. The CDR3 loop spans 17 amino acids. CDR1 is SGHNT and CDR2 is YENEEA in the germline V gene. V was shortened by 5 bases and J by 0 bases, with 17 bases between the two germline ends. The DNA of the CDR3 is TGTGCCAGCAGCCCCCGATCGAGGCAGGACTCCTACAATGAGCAGTTCTTC. Encoded protein: CASSPRSRQDSYNEQFF.

Turning to this clonotype: Just one base apart from a much larger clone, this may be a read error. V usage is TRBV6-1 and J usage is TRBJ2-1, with 13 bases that match TRBD2. Germline V gene data show CDR1 as MNHNS and CDR2 as SASEGT. V gave up 8 bases and J gave up 9 bases; unmatched junction bases: 10. This CDR3 has 15 residues. The CDR3 region is CASARTSGGFGEQFF. CDR3 bases: TGTGCCAGCGCCCGGACTAGCGGGGGATTCGGTGAGCAGTTCTTC.

This clonotype was seen at least ten times. This chain connects TRBV7-8 to TRBJ2-3, with TRBD2 matching 9 bases. Germline trimming cut 6 bases from V and 3 bases from J; bases unmatched to any gene: 22. The CDR3 runs to 20 residues. Germline CDR1 and CDR2: SGHVS and FQNEAQ. CDR3 amino acids: CASSLRFISGSLGGTDTQYF. The CDR3 DNA is TGTGCCAGCAGTCTTAGATTCATTAGCGGGAGTCTCGGTGGGACAGATACGCAGTATTTT. Drawing the rest from reference TRBV7-8 and TRBJ2-3, the complete variable domain is GAGVSQSPRYKVAKRGQDVALRCDPISGHVSLFWYQQALGQGPEFLTYFQNEAQLDKSGLPSDRFFAERPEGSVSTLKIQRTQQEDSAVYLCASSLRFISGSLGGTDTQYFGPGTRLTVL.

Many counts were recorded for this clonotype. The chain joins TRBV9 to TRBJ2-7; TRBD1 agrees at 9 bases. CDR3 length: 16 residues. Germline lookup yields CDR1 SGDLS and CDR2 YYNGEE. V lost 4 bases and J lost 7; bases outside the gene matches: 15. The CDR3 here is CASSPQPGTGSGEQYF. The CDR3 region has the DNA TGTGCCAGCAGCCCCCAGCCCGGGACAGGGTCGGGTGAGCAGTACTTC.

This clonotype was counted ten times or more. The rearrangement uses TRBV24-1 and TRBJ2-1; TRBD1 agrees at 12 bases. Germline CDR1 is KGHDR and CDR2 is SFDVKD. The CDR3 covers 17 residues. V lost 4 bases to trimming and J lost 5 bases; unmatched junction nucleotides: 8. This chain's CDR3 is CATSDPPGQGANNEQFF. CDR3 coding DNA: TGTGCCACCAGTGACCCCCCGGGACAGGGGGCCAACAATGAGCAGTTCTTC.

This clonotype was recorded at least ten times. This chain joins TRBV6-1 and TRBJ2-7; D assignment may be TRBD1 or TRBD2 (6 bases each). Germline V lookup: CDR1 MNHNS, CDR2 SASEGT. The V end was cut by 6 bases, the J end by 2 bases, with 14 bases between. This CDR3 has 14 residues. CDR3 sequence: CASRPLGGTYEQYF. The CDR3 DNA reads TGTGCCAGCAGGCCTCTAGGGGGGACCTACGAGCAGTACTTC.

This clonotype has ten or more counts. This rearrangement joins TRBV11-1 to TRBJ1-2; the D gene is possibly TRBD1 (5 bases). CDR3 size: 13 residues. Germline CDR1 reads SGHAT; CDR2 reads FQDESV (reference sequence). The V gene lost 4 bases and the J gene lost 2 bases, with 8 bases spanning the gap. The CDR3 protein is CASSSGRNYGYTF. As DNA, the CDR3 is TGTGCCAGCAGCTCAGGGAGAAACTATGGCTACACCTTC.

This clonotype was found many times. This chain uses TRBV20-1 with TRBJ2-5, with 7 bases that match TRBD2. The V gene end was trimmed by 3 bases and the J gene end by 1 base; junction bases not matched to a gene: 11. The germline V gene has CDR1 DFQATT and CDR2 SNEGSKA (reference sequence). The CDR3 is 16 residues long. The CDR3: CSASNTGGGGQETQYF. The CDR3 region has the DNA TGCAGTGCTAGTAACACAGGCGGCGGGGGCCAAGAGACCCAGTACTTC.

With respect to this clonotype: A far larger clone differs by one base, so this is likely a read error. J is TRBJ2-5 and V is TRBV7-2; TRBD2 agrees at 14 bases. Germline loops: CDR1 SGHTA, CDR2 FQGNSA. The junction had 4 bases not matched to a gene; V was cut back by 5 bases and J by 2 bases. The CDR3 totals 16 residues. The CDR3 DNA reads TGTGCCAGCAGCCCCGGACTAGCGGGAGGTCAAGAGACCCAGTACTTC. Translating it yields CASSPGLAGGQETQYF.

This clonotype was seen many times. The V gene is TRBV6-1, the J gene TRBJ2-7, with D perhaps matching TRBD1 (6 bases). From germline, CDR1 is MNHNS and CDR2 SASEGT. The CDR3 has 14 amino acids. V shed 6 bases and J shed 3 bases, with 15 bases lying between them. The CDR3 DNA is TGTGCCAGCAGATTCGGGGCAGGGGTCTACGAGCAGTACTTC. Protein sequence: CASRFGAGVYEQYF.

This clonotype was detected ten times or more. The rearrangement joins TRBV7-9 to TRBJ2-7; TRBD2 matches 10 bases. The ends lost 1 base at V and 2 bases at J; junction bases unmatched: 2. The germline CDR1 and CDR2 sequences are SEHNR and FQNEAQ (reference sequence). The CDR3 contains 15 residues. The CDR3 nucleotides read TGTGCCAGCAGCTTAGTTGGACTAGCGGCCTACGAGCAGTACTTC. Translating gives CASSLVGLAAYEQYF. The whole variable domain, filled in from reference TRBV7-9 and TRBJ2-7, reads DTGVSQNPRHKITKRGQNVTFRCDPISEHNRLYWYRQTLGQGPEFLTYFQNEAQLEKSRLLSDRFSAERPKGSFSTLEIQRTEQGDSAMYLCASSLVGLAAYEQYFGPGTRLTVT.

This clonotype was observed many times. The CDR3 bases are TGTGCCAGCAGCTACAGACCAGGGGGCGGATACAATGAGCAGTTCTTC. Translating it yields CASSYRPGGGYNEQFF. The chain couples TRBV7-2 to TRBJ2-1; 8 nucleotides agree with TRBD1. This CDR3 spans 16 amino acids. CDR1 is SGHTA, CDR2 FQGNSA, per germline. V lost 4 bases, J lost 4 bases, and 9 bases stayed unmatched.

The chain has TRBV24-1 and TRBJ1-3; D perhaps matches TRBD1 (6 bases). Trimming removed 6 bases from V and 0 bases from J, with 17 bases in between. The CDR3 is 17 residues long. From germline, CDR1 is KGHDR and CDR2 SFDVKD. In DNA form, the CDR3 reads TGTGCCACCAGTCCGCCAAGGACAGAGGACTCTGGAAACACCATATATTTT. Translating it yields CATSPPRTEDSGNTIYF.

This clonotype has a count of ten or more. The chain recombines TRBV2 with TRBJ1-2; no reliable D call. Per the germline V gene, CDR1 is SNHLY and CDR2 is FYNNEI. V lost 6 bases to trimming and J lost 4 bases, with 9 bases between them. The CDR3 is 12 amino acids. CDR3 DNA sequence: TGTGCCAGCAGCGACGCACCCTATGGCTACACCTTC. This encodes CASSDAPYGYTF.

This clonotype was counted ten times or more. CDR3 residues: CASSYRASGYNEQFF. For the CDR3, the DNA is TGTGCCAGCAGTTATAGGGCTAGCGGATACAATGAGCAGTTCTTC. The genes are TRBV6-5 and TRBJ2-1; 7 bases map to TRBD2. CDR3 length: 15 residues. Germline assignment: CDR1 MNHEY and CDR2 SVGAGI. After removal of 3 bases from V and 4 bases from J, the junction contained 6 bases not matched to a gene.

This clonotype was seen ten or more times. The gene calls are TRBV6-1 and TRBJ2-7; TRBD1 agrees at 10 bases. Germline V lookup: CDR1 MNHNS, CDR2 SASEGT. The junction had 8 bases not matched to a gene; V was cut back by 6 bases and J by 3 bases. The CDR3 covers 15 residues. CDR3 in DNA: TGTGCCAGCAGCCCAGACAGGGGGCAAAACTACGAGCAGTACTTC. Encoded protein: CASSPDRGQNYEQYF.

This clonotype was seen ten or more times. This chain uses TRBV19 with TRBJ2-3; a possible D gene is TRBD1 (6 bases). Deletions cut 6 bases from V and 5 bases from J, with 18 bases between. The CDR3 loop spans 15 amino acids. Germline loops: CDR1 LNHDA, CDR2 SQIVND (reference sequence). CDR3 bases: TGTGCCAGTAGGGGGACACTAGGGCGAGGAGATACGCAGTATTTT. This codes for CASRGTLGRGDTQYF. The full variable domain, its missing parts supplied by reference TRBV19 and TRBJ2-3, is DGGITQSPKYLFRKEGQNVTLSCEQNLNHDAMYWYRQDPGQGLRLIYYSQIVNDFQKGDIAEGYSVSREKKESFPLTVTSAQKNPTAFYLCASRGTLGRGDTQYFGPGTRLTVL.

Concerning this clonotype: Being one base from a much bigger clone, this may be a read error. V and J are TRBV6-1 and TRBJ1-4, with D maybe TRBD1 (5 bases). The CDR3 covers 15 residues. The germline gives CDR1 MNHNS, CDR2 SASEGT. Trimming cost V 5 bases and J 8 bases, with 18 bases left between them. The CDR3: CASSRAPGRVEKLFF. The CDR3 bases are TGTGCCAGCAGTCGTGCACCGGGACGGGTGGAAAAACTGTTTTTT.

This clonotype occurred many times. The V call is TRBV20-1, the J call TRBJ2-5; 9 positions match TRBD1. Germline lookup yields CDR1 DFQATT and CDR2 SNEGSKA (reference sequence). The V segment lost 5 bases and the J segment 4 bases; nucleotides outside the gene matches: 5. The CDR3 runs 13 residues. DNA of the CDR3: TGCAGTGCTCCCCGACAGGGGGTAGAGACCCAGTACTTC. Amino acid sequence: CSAPRQGVETQYF.

As for this clonotype: Since no conserved phenylalanine or tryptophan closes the CDR3, a read error is the likely cause. V usage is TRBV19 and J usage is TRBJ1-2; D gene uncertain. The germline CDR1 and CDR2 sequences are LNHDA and SQIVND (reference sequence). V was trimmed by 4 bases and J by 7 bases, leaving 10 bases between them. CDR3 length: 12 residues. CDR3 nucleotide sequence: TGTGCCAGTAGTACCCTGCTCGGTGGCTACACCTCC. It specifies CASSTLLGGYTS.

The table lists this clonotype with many counts. The V call is TRBV11-2, the J call TRBJ2-7; TRBD1 agrees at 9 bases. The J segment lost 2 bases and the V segment lost 3 bases, leaving 2 bases of the junction unmatched. The CDR3 length is 14 residues. Germline CDR1 SGHAT, CDR2 FQNNGV. As DNA, the CDR3 is TGTGCCAGCAGCTTCGGGACAGGGCCCTACGAGCAGTACTTC. Its translation: CASSFGTGPYEQYF.

V and J are TRBV20-1 and TRBJ1-4, with TRBD1 matching 9 bases. The CDR3 totals 14 residues. Per the germline V gene, CDR1 is DFQATT and CDR2 is SNEGSKA (reference sequence). The J segment lost 8 bases and the V segment lost 5 bases, leaving 9 bases of the junction unmatched. Here the CDR3 reads CSARQGVGMEKLFF. The CDR3 region has the DNA TGCAGTGCTCGACAGGGGGTCGGGATGGAAAAACTGTTTTTT.

CDR3 loop: CASSGPPNTDTQYF. The CDR3 DNA sequence: TGTGCCAGCAGCGGACCGCCAAACACAGATACGCAGTATTTT. J is TRBJ2-3 and V is TRBV11-3, with D hard to call. The germline gives CDR1 SGHNT, CDR2 YENEEA. The V end lost 5 bases, the J end lost 2 bases, and 11 bases lay between the germline ends. The CDR3 sequence is 14 residues long.

This clonotype was counted many times. This chain connects TRBV2 to TRBJ2-3; D is perhaps TRBD1 (5 bases). With 3 bases removed from V and 4 bases from J, the gap between germline ends came to 17 bases. Germline V gives CDR1 SNHLY, CDR2 FYNNEI. This CDR3 contains 16 residues. This CDR3 is CASSDSSRVGPDTQYF. The CDR3 DNA reads TGTGCCAGCAGTGATAGCTCCAGGGTTGGCCCAGATACGCAGTATTTT.

Many counts were recorded for this clonotype. The rearrangement uses TRBV7-2 and TRBJ2-1; D is ambiguous. Germline lookup yields CDR1 SGHTA and CDR2 FQGNSA. V gave up 2 bases and J gave up 8 bases, with 7 bases separating them. This CDR3 has 12 amino acids. In nucleotides, the CDR3 is TGTGCCAGCAGCTTAATGTGGGATGAGCAGTTCTTC. Encoded protein: CASSLMWDEQFF. Supplemented by reference TRBV7-2 and TRBJ2-1, the full variable domain reads GAGVSQSPSNKVTEKGKDVELRCDPISGHTALYWYRQSLGQGLEFLIYFQGNSAPDKSGLPSDRFSAERTGGSVSTLTIQRTQQEDSAVYLCASSLMWDEQFFGPGTRLTVL.

The CDR3 loop is CASSEQGAADTQYF. The CDR3 DNA is TGTGCCAGCAGTGAACAGGGGGCCGCAGATACGCAGTATTTT. The chain couples TRBV2 to TRBJ2-3; 8 positions match TRBD1. Losses at the gene ends were 2 bases for V and 4 bases for J; bases not matched to a gene: 2. The germline CDR1 and CDR2 sequences are SNHLY and FYNNEI. The CDR3 is 14 amino acids. Complete variable domain (other parts from reference TRBV2 and TRBJ2-3): EPEVTQTPSHQVTQMGQEVILRCVPISNHLYFYWYRQILGQKVEFLVSFYNNEISEKSEIFDDQFSVERPDGSNFTLKIRSTKLEDSAMYFCASSEQGAADTQYFGPGTRLTVL.